This is a list of T cell receptor beta chains from one sample in a study of shared clonotypes between healthy human individuals. The method was immunoSEQ multiplex PCR; TCRdb's version includes in-frame clones alone and lacks a portion of them. The sample includes over a million clones, about 80% seen only once; the top ten take approximately 1.5%. Material: memory CD4+ T cells sorted from blood. The receptors come from a man between 18 and 29 years old in good health. The CDR3 runs from the conserved cysteine through the conserved F or W. The order of the fields is D gene, clone size, V gene, J gene, CDR3 protein. D genes are given only for firm matches. Size is omitted from some rows. Given values are once, few, many or a class for expanded clones.

TRBD2	.	TRBV10-3	TRBJ2-7	CAIRPGLETGEQYF
.	.	TRBV7-2	TRBJ2-5	CASSLEGYQETQYF
.	.	TRBV28	TRBJ1-2	CASSFPRGPDYGYTF
TRBD1	few	TRBV5-4	TRBJ1-6	CASSLNRWTGNSPLHF
.	.	TRBV19	TRBJ2-5	CASSIDVASQETQYF
.	.	TRBV6-5	TRBJ2-7	CASSYVGAGNEQYF
.	.	TRBV10-3	TRBJ1-4	CAISEGQMTTNEKLFF
.	.	TRBV2	TRBJ2-7	CASRERATGYEQYF
TRBD1	once	TRBV7-2	TRBJ1-1	CASSARQGNTEAFF
TRBD1	.	TRBV11-3	TRBJ2-7	CASSLGTGTGVYEQYF
.	.	TRBV12-2	TRBJ2-7	CASRSPGTGNLYEQYF
.	few	TRBV2	TRBJ2-3	CASGGVQGADTQYF
TRBD1	many	TRBV30	TRBJ2-1	CAWSGGQGFYNEQFF
TRBD1	many	TRBV19	TRBJ1-4	CASSIDRQGGEKLFF
.	.	TRBV7-9	TRBJ1-2	CASSPQTGPNYGYTF
.	once	TRBV10-3	TRBJ2-7	CAISYGLSYEQYF
TRBD1	.	TRBV28	TRBJ1-2	CASREGQGYPGYTF
TRBD1	.	TRBV5-6	TRBJ2-7	CASSLPAGTGEEQYF
.	.	TRBV21-1	TRBJ2-5	CASSKELRGQETQYF
TRBD1	.	TRBV27	TRBJ2-7	CATNPGTGFFYEQYF
.	.	TRBV7-8	TRBJ1-2	CASSLGQAGGYTF
TRBD1	.	TRBV23-1	TRBJ1-2	CASSLSQGQGPYGYTF
.	.	TRBV27	TRBJ1-2	CASSLRSGPGVSYGYTF
TRBD2	.	TRBV27	TRBJ2-3	CASSSPSLAGAAGTQYF
.	.	TRBV4-1	TRBJ1-1	CASSQGMTEYLAFF
.	.	TRBV6-1	TRBJ2-7	CASSRGRVQYF
TRBD1	once	TRBV25-1	TRBJ2-2	CASSVSQGAGGELFF
TRBD2	.	TRBV6-5	TRBJ2-7	CASSYSGGSWYF
.	.	TRBV5-4	TRBJ2-7	CASSRQGTTYEQYF
.	.	TRBV5-6	TRBJ1-1	CASSWRDTGDTEAFF
.	.	TRBV6-5	TRBJ1-2	CASSGGGADYGYTF
.	.	TRBV5-8	TRBJ1-2	CASSPGTGADGYTF
.	.	TRBV30	TRBJ2-5	CAWSVGFQETQYF
TRBD1	.	TRBV5-4	TRBJ2-5	CASSLRTGQETQYF
.	few	TRBV30	TRBJ1-1	CAWVRDTEAFF
.	.	TRBV11-3	TRBJ2-2	CASSLIFNTGELFF
.	.	TRBV5-1	TRBJ1-4	CASSLTPGDEKLFF
TRBD1	.	TRBV6-1	TRBJ2-7	CASSEYWDRGYEQYF
.	.	TRBV7-2	TRBJ1-6	CASSVNRLSPLHF
.	.	TRBV27	TRBJ2-7	CASSLKGGSPYEQYF
.	many	TRBV7-9	TRBJ1-2	CASSIDSYGYTF
.	few	TRBV5-1	TRBJ2-5	CASRRVETQYF
TRBD1	.	TRBV9	TRBJ1-1	CASSFRQGGEAFF
TRBD2	.	TRBV7-7	TRBJ2-3	CASSLKSREASTDTQYF
TRBD1	once	TRBV5-1	TRBJ1-4	CASSYTGGVEKLFF
.	.	TRBV6-5	TRBJ2-7	CASSPSPMGSYEQYF
.	.	TRBV6-5	TRBJ2-7	CASSFSGTSYEQYF
TRBD2	.	TRBV5-1	TRBJ2-7	CASSLGTSGGVTYEQYF